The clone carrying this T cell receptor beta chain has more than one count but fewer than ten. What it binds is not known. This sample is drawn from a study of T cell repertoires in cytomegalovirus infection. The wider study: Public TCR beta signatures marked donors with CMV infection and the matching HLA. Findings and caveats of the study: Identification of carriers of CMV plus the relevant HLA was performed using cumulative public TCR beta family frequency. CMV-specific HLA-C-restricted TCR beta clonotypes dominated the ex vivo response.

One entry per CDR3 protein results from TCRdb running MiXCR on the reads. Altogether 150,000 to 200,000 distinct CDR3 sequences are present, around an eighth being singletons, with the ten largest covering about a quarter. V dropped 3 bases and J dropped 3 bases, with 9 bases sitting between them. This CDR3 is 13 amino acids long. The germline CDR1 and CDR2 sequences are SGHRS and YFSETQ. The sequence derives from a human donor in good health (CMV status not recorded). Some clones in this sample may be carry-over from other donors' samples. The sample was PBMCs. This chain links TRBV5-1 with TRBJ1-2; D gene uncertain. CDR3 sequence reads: CASSWDRDYGYTF. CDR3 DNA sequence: TGCGCCAGCAGCTGGGATCGGGACTATGGCTACACCTTC. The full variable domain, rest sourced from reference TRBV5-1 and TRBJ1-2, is KAGVTQTPRYLIKTRGQQVTLSCSPISGHRSVSWYQQTPGQGLQFLFEYFSETQRNKGNFPGRFSGRQFSNSRSEMNVSTLELGDSALYLCASSWDRDYGYTFGSGTRLTVV.